Listed below are T cell receptor beta chains from one sample, sequenced in a study of control samples from healthy donors and cancer patients. Clones were read by immunoSEQ multiplex PCR, and TCRdb kept only the in-frame ones, dropping some. Of 2,300 or so clones listed, about 96% are singletons. The sample comprised PBMCs. Receptor source: a man between 65 and 85 years old with colorectal cancer. Each CDR3 is given with its conserved first and last residue. Fields, in order: D gene, J gene, V gene, clone size, CDR3 DNA, CDR3 protein. The D gene is left open where the match is weak. A row's size may be missing; if present it is once, few, many or a size class.

.,TRBJ2-2,TRBV3-1/TRBV3-2,.,TGTGCCAGCAGCCAAGATCTAAACAGGGTAAACACCGGGGAGCTGTTTTTT,CASSQDLNRVNTGELFF
TRBD1,TRBJ2-1,TRBV19,.,TGTGCCAGTAGTCCGGGACAGCTCTCCTACAATGAGCAGTTCTTC,CASSPGQLSYNEQFF
.,TRBJ2-7,TRBV4-2,.,TGTGCCAGCAGCCAAGGGACCGGGGACTCCTACGAGCAGTACTTC,CASSQGTGDSYEQYF
TRBD2,TRBJ2-3,TRBV10-1,once,TGCGCCAGCAGTGGGACTAGCGGGGGGTGGGATACGCAGTATTTT,CASSGTSGGWDTQYF
.,TRBJ2-1,TRBV5-6,.,TGTGCCAGCAGCACACCCGGGGGCTACGACAATGAGCAGTTCTTC,CASSTPGGYDNEQFF
.,TRBJ2-1,TRBV7-9,.,TGTGCCAGCAGCTTAATGGGAATCAATGAGCAGTTCTTC,CASSLMGINEQFF
.,TRBJ2-3,TRBV7-9,.,TGTGCCAGCAGCTTACCCCTGGGAGCAGATACGCAGTATTTT,CASSLPLGADTQYF
.,TRBJ2-7,TRBV5-4,.,TGTGCCAGCAGCCCGGACATGTACGAGCAGTACTTC,CASSPDMYEQYF
.,TRBJ1-1,TRBV27,.,TGTGCCAGCAGTTTAGCCCCAGCTGGCACTGAAGCTTTCTTT,CASSLAPAGTEAFF
.,TRBJ1-2,TRBV4-1,.,TGCGCCAGCAGCCAAGATTTTCAGTCGGGCTATGGCTACACCTTC,CASSQDFQSGYGYTF
.,TRBJ1-2,TRBV12-5,.,TGTGCTAGTGGGACAGGTACCTGGCATGGCTACACCTTC,CASGTGTWHGYTF
.,TRBJ1-6,TRBV28,.,TGTGCCAGCAGTTTAGGGGGCCTGAGGTCACCCCTCCACTTT,CASSLGGLRSPLHF
.,TRBJ2-7,TRBV14,.,TGTGCCAGCAGCCCCCTCGGGGGTCAGTCCTACGAGCAGTACTTC,CASSPLGGQSYEQYF
.,TRBJ1-1,TRBV7-9,.,TGTGCCAGCAGCTTAGTATCGGGGGGTTCATGGAACACTGAAGCTTTCTTT,CASSLVSGGSWNTEAFF
.,TRBJ2-3,TRBV25-1,few,TGTGCCAGCAGTGACGGCACAGTCATCCCTAGCACAGATACGCAGTATTTT,CASSDGTVIPSTDTQYF
TRBD2,TRBJ2-5,TRBV9,.,TGTGCCAGCAGCGTAGCTACGCGGGAGGGAGGACAAGAGACCCAGTACTTC,CASSVATREGGQETQYF
.,TRBJ1-5,TRBV19,.,TGTGCCAGTAGTATAGCTCAGGGTAAACAGCCCCAGCATTTT,CASSIAQGKQPQHF
.,TRBJ1-5,TRBV19,.,TGTGCCAGTAACGGGGAGGGTACGGGCAATCAGCCCCAGCATTTT,CASNGEGTGNQPQHF
.,TRBJ1-2,TRBV6-1,.,TGTGCCAGCAGTGAAGATGGAGGGCAGGACTATGGCTACACCTTC,CASSEDGGQDYGYTF
.,TRBJ2-7,TRBV29-1,.,TGCAGCGTGTATCAGGGCTACGAGCAGTACTTC,CSVYQGYEQYF
.,TRBJ2-1,TRBV7-2,.,TGTGCCAGCGGTAACGGGGGATCCTACAATGAGCAGTTCTTC,CASGNGGSYNEQFF
.,TRBJ2-7,TRBV15,.,TGTGCCACCAGCAGAGATTTGTCTAGCTTATACGAGCAGTACTTC,CATSRDLSSLYEQYF